This TCR beta chain emerged from a study of control samples from healthy donors and cancer patients. This CDR3 spans 13 amino acids. Trimming removed 6 bases from V and 7 bases from J, with 15 bases in between. Germline CDR1 is MDHEN and CDR2 is SYDVKM. Clones were read by immunoSEQ multiplex PCR, and TCRdb kept only the in-frame ones, dropping some. The table includes 190,000 or so clones, 85% to 95% detected once. Specimen: blood. The chain is built from TRBV28 and TRBJ1-1; unclear D gene. The sequence was obtained from a man aged 18 to 30 in good health. The CDR3 spells CASRPQLLLEAFF. As DNA, the CDR3 is TGTGCCAGCAGGCCTCAGTTACTCCTTGAAGCTTTCTTT. The complete variable domain, with remaining parts taken from reference TRBV28 and TRBJ1-1, reads DVKVTQSSRYLVKRTGEKVFLECVQDMDHENMFWYRQDPGLGLRLIYFSYDVKMKEKGDIPEGYSVSREKKERFSLILESASTNQTSMYLCASRPQLLLEAFFGQGTRLTVV.